Given below is one T cell receptor (beta chain) in context. No antigen is known for it. The data derive from a study of vaccination and CD4 T cells after COVID-19. Sequencing of DNA taken from cultured CD4+ T cells relied on the Oncomine TCR Beta short-read assay. TCRdb re-called the PCR reads through MiXCR, storing one row per CDR3 protein. The sample yields 5,500 to 7,000 distinct CDR3 sequences, around half seen once. Treatment: roughly 11-day PBMC culture with coronavirus spike peptide pools or control peptides (ViraFEST assay). An unexposed donor provided the CD4+ T cells, which were collected before the COVID-19 pandemic (2011-2018). This CDR3 spans 16 amino acids. The germline V gene encodes CDR1 SGHTA and CDR2 FQGNSA. V lost 2 bases and J 0 bases, leaving 11 bases between the germline ends.

The chain couples TRBV7-2 to TRBJ1-3; possible D gene TRBD1, 5 bases. The sequence was collected from a human donor in good health. The specimen was CD4+ T cells from blood, cultured in vitro. The CDR3 nucleotides are TGTGCCAGCAGCTTAAAGCAGGGCCGCTCTGGAAACACCATATATTTT. Encoded protein: CASSLKQGRSGNTIYF.